This is a list of T cell receptor beta chains from one sample in a study of blood T cell repertoires in COVID-19. The assay was immunoSEQ multiplex PCR, and TCRdb's table has in-frame clones only and misses some. This sample yields about 240,000 clones, of which around 88% are seen a single time; 9% to 15% belongs to the top ten. Sequenced: peripheral blood. These receptors came from a man at least 80 years old with acute or convalescent COVID-19. The conserved cysteine and the conserved F or W are not part of the CDR3 here. Not every row has a clone size; where given, it reads once, few, many or a size class.

v_gene,abundance,j_gene,CDR3aa
TRBV5-8,-,TRBJ2-3,ASRRDPGGDTQY
TRBV19,-,TRBJ1-2,ASSIGQGGYGYT
TRBV5-4,-,TRBJ1-3,ASSSGQGKFSGNTIY
TRBV5-1,-,TRBJ1-3,ASSSGTGDFLSGNTIY
TRBV11-2,-,TRBJ2-1,ASSFQLANEQF
TRBV5-5,-,TRBJ1-1,ASSPMAGQTEAF
TRBV5-1,-,TRBJ2-5,ASSSFLTGAQETQY
TRBV7-6,-,TRBJ2-2,ASSFQGRREGQGELF
TRBV14,few,TRBJ2-5,ASSRRDRGAETQY
TRBV25-1,few,TRBJ1-5,ASSGWALNQPQH
TRBV11-2,-,TRBJ1-6,ASSLTGTGVQSPLH
TRBV13,few,TRBJ2-7,ASSFSGDHYEQY
TRBV15,once,TRBJ2-1,ATSRDRGSTRANEQF
TRBV15,-,TRBJ2-5,ATSRSGVRGETQY
TRBV5-6,few,TRBJ2-5,ASSLEGPQETQY
TRBV7-2,-,TRBJ2-3,ASSPPGLAGAGGTDTQY
TRBV28,-,TRBJ2-7,ASSLSYYEQY
TRBV5-1,-,TRBJ1-1,ASSEGASVNTEAF
TRBV5-6,-,TRBJ2-1,ASSLEGLAMNEQF
TRBV24-1,-,TRBJ1-5,ATSDGADRLNQPQH
TRBV5-4,-,TRBJ1-2,ASSLVAGANYGYT
TRBV5-1,-,TRBJ2-7,ASSLAGKEQY
TRBV5-6,few,TRBJ1-5,ASSLRRQVNSNQPQH
TRBV4-1,-,TRBJ1-5,ASSADDRGNQPQH
TRBV5-3,few,TRBJ1-4,ARSLKKPTAIARTATNEKLF
TRBV5-1,-,TRBJ2-3,ASSLALASSTDTQY
TRBV28,-,TRBJ2-2,ASSLGALNTGELF
TRBV27,-,TRBJ2-2,ASSRTPQGGELF
TRBV12-3/TRBV12-4,once,TRBJ1-5,ASSLIRGQPQH
TRBV3-1/TRBV3-2,-,TRBJ2-7,ASSTRTGDGKSGRTYEQY
TRBV14,-,TRBJ1-1,ASSQFEGPRAF
TRBV20-1,-,TRBJ2-7,SASDSGGSSYEQY
TRBV18,-,TRBJ1-2,ASSSGTGRLGTRGGYT
TRBV9,-,TRBJ1-5,ASSGNSLSNQPQH
TRBV2,-,TRBJ1-5,ASSAGQVLNQPQH
TRBV7-2,-,TRBJ1-2,ASSLRTEDYGYT
TRBV18,-,TRBJ2-7,ASSLASGLGLSYEQY
TRBV20-1,-,TRBJ2-2,SASVAGMNTGELF
TRBV6-5,-,TRBJ2-3,ASTGSWGTDTQY
TRBV18,-,TRBJ2-7,ASSPPGLLYEQY
TRBV6-2/TRBV6-3,-,TRBJ1-1,ASSYTVLRSNTEAF
TRBV6-5,-,TRBJ1-1,ASSLNREITEAF
TRBV3-1/TRBV3-2,few,TRBJ2-2,ASRRTSGRWGPTGELF
TRBV2,-,TRBJ2-2,AGRGRGTGELF
TRBV20-1,-,TRBJ1-1,LSELPAEAF
TRBV18,-,TRBJ1-5,ASSPDRNQPQH
TRBV28,-,TRBJ2-1,ATHRTPEQF
TRBV2,-,TRBJ1-6,ASSNRQGNSPLH
TRBV5-4,-,TRBJ1-2,ASRLDSGGGYT
TRBV28,-,TRBJ2-7,ASSLIQGEQY
TRBV7-6,-,TRBJ2-2,ASSLVGGANTGELF
TRBV19,-,TRBJ2-7,ASSIGGVLRSHEQY
TRBV4-1,-,TRBJ2-2,ASSQGGGNTGELF
TRBV19,few,TRBJ1-4,ASSTTGANEKLF
TRBV6-4,-,TRBJ1-2,ASRQSGQGGNYGYT
TRBV11-2,-,TRBJ2-7,ASSLDPGRANEQY
TRBV7-7,-,TRBJ2-2,ASSLSTGAGELF
TRBV18,-,TRBJ1-5,ASSMSPNQHFPNQPQH
TRBV24-1,few,TRBJ1-2,ATWGQDLANYGYT
TRBV7-2,-,TRBJ1-2,ASSLQGQPPGGYT